This entry features one TCR beta chain sequence. As yet, its antigen is unknown. The study enrolled healthy HIV-negative adults without recent acute infections or vaccinations as donors. This specimen comes from a study of shared clonotypes between healthy human individuals. General study findings and limits: It was the few donors that limited the genetic and exposure-history diversity represented.

An assay was performed, and its level was deep. In the original analysis: Filtering was not the same, since immunoSEQ gave junction-only sequences without quality scores. Clones were read by immunoSEQ multiplex PCR, and TCRdb kept only the in-frame ones, dropping some. V and J calls and clone size are as listed in that table; D and trimming were resolved from the DNA. The sample includes over 400,000 clones, about 72% seen only once; the top ten take around 12%. V lost 2 bases and J lost 4; bases outside the gene matches: 17. The CDR3 has 19 residues. Germline CDR1 reads LNHDA; CDR2 reads SQIVND (reference sequence).

Material for sequencing was PBMCs. This sequence joins TRBV19 and TRBJ2-7; 10 positions agree with TRBD2. The TCR was taken from a woman aged 40 to 50 in good health. Some clones in this sample may be carry-over from other donors' samples. The chain's CDR3 is CASSISASGSWGRRYEQYF. CDR3 bases: TGTGCCAGTAGTATATCGGCTAGCGGGAGTTGGGGGCGAAGGTACGAGCAGTACTTC. Full variable domain (rest looked up from reference TRBV19 and TRBJ2-7): DGGITQSPKYLFRKEGQNVTLSCEQNLNHDAMYWYRQDPGQGLRLIYYSQIVNDFQKGDIAEGYSVSREKKESFPLTVTSAQKNPTAFYLCASSISASGSWGRRYEQYFGPGTRLTVT.